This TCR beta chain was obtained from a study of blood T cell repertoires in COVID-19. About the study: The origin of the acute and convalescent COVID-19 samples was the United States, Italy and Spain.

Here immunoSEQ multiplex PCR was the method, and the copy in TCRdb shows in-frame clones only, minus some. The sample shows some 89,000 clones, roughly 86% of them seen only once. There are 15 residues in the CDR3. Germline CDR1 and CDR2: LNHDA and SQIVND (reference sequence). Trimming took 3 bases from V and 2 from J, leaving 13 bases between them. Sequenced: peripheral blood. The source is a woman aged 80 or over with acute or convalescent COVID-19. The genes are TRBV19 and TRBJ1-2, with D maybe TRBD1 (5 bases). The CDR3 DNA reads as TGTGCCAGTAGTATCGATCAGGGACTCAACTATGGCTACACCTTC. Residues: CASSIDQGLNYGYTF. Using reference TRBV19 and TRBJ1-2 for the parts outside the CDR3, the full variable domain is DGGITQSPKYLFRKEGQNVTLSCEQNLNHDAMYWYRQDPGQGLRLIYYSQIVNDFQKGDIAEGYSVSREKKESFPLTVTSAQKNPTAFYLCASSIDQGLNYGYTFGSGTRLTVV.